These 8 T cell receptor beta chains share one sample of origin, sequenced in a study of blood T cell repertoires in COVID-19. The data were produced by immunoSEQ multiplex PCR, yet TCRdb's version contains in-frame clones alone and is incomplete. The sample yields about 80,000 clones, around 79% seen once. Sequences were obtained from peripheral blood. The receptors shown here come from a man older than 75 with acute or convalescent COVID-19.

This CDR3 reads CASSQDLGNEQFF. The DNA of the CDR3 is TGTGCCAGCAGCCAAGATCTCGGCAATGAGCAGTTCTTC. The chain joins TRBV4-2 to TRBJ2-1; D remains ambiguous. CDR3 size: 13 residues. V lost 0 bases, J lost 6 bases, and 6 bases lay in between. Germline CDR1 reads LGHNA; CDR2 reads YNFKEQ.

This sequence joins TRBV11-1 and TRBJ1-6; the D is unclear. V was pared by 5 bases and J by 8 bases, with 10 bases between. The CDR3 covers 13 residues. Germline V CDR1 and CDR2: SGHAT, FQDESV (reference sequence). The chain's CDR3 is CASSLRWDSPLHF. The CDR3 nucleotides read TGTGCCAGCAGCCTCAGGTGGGATTCACCCCTCCACTTT. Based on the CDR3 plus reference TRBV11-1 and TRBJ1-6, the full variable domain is EAEVAQSPRYKITEKSQAVAFWCDPISGHATLYWYRQILGQGPELLVQFQDESVVDDSQLPKDRFSAERLKGVDSTLKIQPAELGDSAMYLCASSLRWDSPLHFGNGTRLTVT.

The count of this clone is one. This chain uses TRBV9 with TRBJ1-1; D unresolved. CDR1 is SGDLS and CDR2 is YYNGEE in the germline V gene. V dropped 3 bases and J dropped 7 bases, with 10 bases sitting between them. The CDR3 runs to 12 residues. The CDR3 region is CASSADTVEAFF. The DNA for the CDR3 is TGTGCCAGCAGCGCCGACACGGTTGAAGCTTTCTTT. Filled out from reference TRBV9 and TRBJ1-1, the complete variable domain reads DSGVTQTPKHLITATGQRVTLRCSPRSGDLSVYWYQQSLDQGLQFLIQYYNGEERAKGNILERFSAQQFPDLHSELNLSSLELGDSALYFCASSADTVEAFFGQGTRLTVV.

CDR3 coding DNA: TGTGCCAGCACCATAAGTCGGGACAGGGACAGCTCTGGGGCCAACGTCCTGACTTTC. Translation gives CASTISRDRDSSGANVLTF. The genes are TRBV2 and TRBJ2-6; 9 bases are a match to TRBD1. CDR3 size: 19 residues. In germline, CDR1 is SNHLY, CDR2 FYNNEI. With 7 bases clipped from V and 0 bases from J, the junction kept 13 bases outside the gene matches.

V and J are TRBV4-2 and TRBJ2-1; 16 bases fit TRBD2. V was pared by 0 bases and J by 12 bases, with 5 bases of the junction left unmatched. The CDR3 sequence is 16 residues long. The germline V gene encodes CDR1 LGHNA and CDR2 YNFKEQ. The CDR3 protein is CASSQDGTSGGVWQFF. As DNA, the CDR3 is TGTGCCAGCAGCCAAGATGGGACTAGCGGGGGGGTGTGGCAGTTCTTC.

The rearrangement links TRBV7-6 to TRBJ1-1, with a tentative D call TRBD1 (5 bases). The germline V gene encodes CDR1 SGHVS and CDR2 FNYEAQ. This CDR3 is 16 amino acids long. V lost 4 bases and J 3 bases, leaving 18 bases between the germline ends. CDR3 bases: TGTGCCAGCAGCTCCTCTTCGGGGGGTTCTGACACTGAAGCTTTCTTT. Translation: CASSSSSGGSDTEAFF.

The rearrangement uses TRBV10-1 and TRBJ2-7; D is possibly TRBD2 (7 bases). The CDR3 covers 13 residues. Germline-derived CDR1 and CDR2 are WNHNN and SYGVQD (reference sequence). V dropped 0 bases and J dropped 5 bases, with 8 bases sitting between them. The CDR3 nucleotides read TGCGCCAGCAGTGAGTCGGGGGGGCACGAGCAGTACTTC. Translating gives CASSESGGHEQYF.

CDR3: CASSPTAGVGYTF. The CDR3 DNA follows: TGTGCCAGCAGCCCTACGGCAGGGGTCGGCTACACCTTC. J is TRBJ1-2 and V is TRBV4-2; D perhaps matches TRBD1 (6 bases). The CDR3 spans 13 residues. In germline, CDR1 is LGHNA, CDR2 YNFKEQ. The germline V and J ends were trimmed by 4 bases and 8 bases, with 14 bases remaining between them.